A single sample is the source of the 21 T cell receptor beta chains below, sequenced in a study of blood T cell repertoires in COVID-19. Clones were read by immunoSEQ multiplex PCR, and TCRdb kept only the in-frame ones, dropping some. The sample includes about 220,000 clones, roughly 80% of them seen just once. Sequencing was carried out using PBMCs or T cells enriched from blood (not recorded which). The receptors were gathered from a woman between 50 and 59 years old who had been exposed to COVID-19.

This clone was observed a single time. The chain couples TRBV28 to TRBJ1-2; D is unclear. V gave up 3 bases and J gave up 5 bases, with 7 bases separating them. From germline, CDR1 is MDHEN and CDR2 SYDVKM. There are 12 residues in the CDR3. The CDR3 protein is CASSLRFYGYTF. The DNA of the CDR3 is TGTGCCAGCAGTTTGAGGTTTTATGGCTACACCTTC.

J is TRBJ1-1 and V is TRBV3-1 (or the pseudogene TRBV3-2), with D possibly matching TRBD1 (5 bases). CDR3 length: 14 residues. The germline V gene encodes CDR1 LGHDT and CDR2 YNNKEL (reference sequence). Trimming removed 4 bases at V and 5 bases at J, with 14 bases between. As DNA, the CDR3 is TGTGCCAGCAGCCGGGGGGGAGGGACGACTGAAGCTTTCTTT. This gives the protein CASSRGGGTTEAFF.

The V call is TRBV5-4, the J call TRBJ1-4; maybe TRBD1 (6 bases). V lost 7 bases and J lost 7, with 14 bases in between. The CDR3 is made up of 13 amino acids. CDR1 is SGHNT and CDR2 is YYREEE in the germline V gene (reference sequence). The CDR3 nucleotides are TGTGCCAGCGGAACAGGGTCGGTTGAAAAACTGTTTTTT. This sequence encodes CASGTGSVEKLFF.

The V and J genes are TRBV27 and TRBJ2-1; 9 bases align to TRBD1. Trimming cost V 10 bases and J 4 bases; bases outside gene matches: 5. The CDR3 spans 13 residues. In germline, CDR1 is MNHEY, CDR2 SMNVEV (reference sequence). This CDR3 reads CATRDRVYNEQFF. CDR3 nucleotide sequence: TGTGCCACCCGGGACAGGGTTTACAATGAGCAGTTCTTC.

The CDR3 spells CASSPDRFDGYTF. As DNA, the CDR3 is TGTGCCAGCAGTCCGGACAGGTTCGATGGCTACACCTTC. The chain combines TRBV6-4 with TRBJ1-2; 7 bases map to TRBD1. This CDR3 contains 13 residues. The V gene end was trimmed by 5 bases and the J gene end by 6 bases; junction bases not matched to a gene: 6. CDR1 and CDR2 from the germline V gene are MRHNA and SNTAGT.

Only one count was recorded for this clone. V is TRBV28 and J is TRBJ2-1; 7 nucleotides match TRBD1. CDR1 is MDHEN and CDR2 is SYDVKM in the germline V gene. This CDR3 spans 15 amino acids. Trimming took 5 bases from V and 6 from J; bases not matched to a gene: 10. This chain's CDR3 is CASSPSDRKFNEQFF. The CDR3 DNA reads TGTGCCAGCAGTCCGTCGGACAGGAAATTCAATGAGCAGTTCTTC.

The chain links TRBV7-2 to TRBJ2-7; 7 bases line up with TRBD2. This CDR3 spans 14 amino acids. In germline, CDR1 is SGHTA, CDR2 FQGNSA. The junction had 4 bases not matched to a gene; V was cut back by 1 base and J by 4 bases. CDR3 in amino acids: CASSLVAGEYEQYF. Here the CDR3 DNA reads TGTGCCAGCAGCTTAGTGGCGGGGGAGTACGAGCAGTACTTC.

V and J are TRBV12-3 or TRBV12-4 and TRBJ1-1; D gene unclear. V was trimmed by 6 bases and J by 8 bases, leaving 13 bases between them. The CDR3 has 12 residues. DNA for the CDR3: TGTGCCAGCAGCTTACAAGCACCCGAAGCTTTCTTT. This codes for CASSLQAPEAFF.

This chain joins TRBV13 and TRBJ2-3; no reliable D call. Germline V CDR1 and CDR2: PRHDT, FYEKMQ (reference sequence). V lost 6 bases and J lost 8, with 15 bases in between. CDR3 length equals 13 residues. CDR3 residues: CASSLSGKATQYF. Written as DNA, the CDR3 is TGTGCCAGCAGTCTGTCCGGTAAAGCTACGCAGTATTTT.

The chain combines TRBV19 with TRBJ2-1; TRBD2 matches 8 bases. V was clipped by 3 bases and J by 9 bases; unmatched bases: 16. The CDR3 sequence is 17 residues long. CDR1 LNHDA and CDR2 SQIVND come from the germline V gene (reference sequence). CDR3 in amino acids: CASSIPRGHERGLEQFF. CDR3 DNA: TGTGCCAGTAGTATCCCCAGGGGACACGAGCGGGGGCTTGAGCAGTTCTTC.

The V call is TRBV2, the J call TRBJ1-6; maybe TRBD1 (6 bases). The ends were cut back, 4 bases at V and 10 bases at J, with 11 bases in the middle. This CDR3 has 13 amino acids. Germline loops: CDR1 SNHLY, CDR2 FYNNEI. CDR3 sequence (DNA): TGTGCCAGCAGTGTGGACAGAGGGTCACCCCTCCACTTT. This translates into CASSVDRGSPLHF.

The gene calls are TRBV5-1 and TRBJ1-2, with D perhaps matching TRBD1 (5 bases). The CDR3 is made up of 17 amino acids. The V end was cut by 10 bases, the J end by 8 bases, with 33 bases between. The V gene's germline CDR1 is SGHRS and CDR2 YFSETQ. The chain's CDR3 is CARRLDGARGTGEGYTF. CDR3 coding DNA: TGCGCCCGCCGCTTGGACGGGGCCCGGGGGACGGGGGAGGGCTACACCTTC.

The chain links TRBV12-2 to TRBJ1-1; the table's D call, TRBD1, has no DNA check behind it. TRBV12-2 is marked as a pseudogene. The length of the CDR3 is 16 residues. The CDR3 here is CASRFPPLDRRTEAFF. For the CDR3, the DNA is TGTGCAAGTCGCTTTCCCCCCCTGGACAGGAGGACTGAAGCTTTCTTT.

The chain employs TRBV19 and TRBJ1-2; no reliable D call. The germline CDR1 and CDR2 sequences are LNHDA and SQIVND (reference sequence). Deletions cut 5 bases from V and 8 bases from J, with 15 bases between. The CDR3 sequence is 13 residues long. The CDR3 here is CASSRRQAGGYTF. The CDR3 coding sequence is TGTGCCAGTAGTCGCCGACAAGCGGGAGGCTACACCTTC. The variable domain in full, completed from reference TRBV19 and TRBJ1-2, reads DGGITQSPKYLFRKEGQNVTLSCEQNLNHDAMYWYRQDPGQGLRLIYYSQIVNDFQKGDIAEGYSVSREKKESFPLTVTSAQKNPTAFYLCASSRRQAGGYTFGSGTRLTVV.

CDR3 DNA: TGTGCCAGCACCTCCGGAGGGCCCCAAGAGACCCAGTACTTC. Its translation: CASTSGGPQETQYF. The chain joins TRBV11-2 to TRBJ2-5, with D perhaps TRBD2 (6 bases). V lost 7 bases, J lost 1 base, and 13 bases lay in between. The CDR3 is made up of 14 amino acids. Germline CDR1 reads SGHAT; CDR2 reads FQNNGV.

This chain uses TRBV7-9 with TRBJ2-5; D is perhaps TRBD2 (5 bases). This CDR3 is 14 amino acids long. V dropped 4 bases and J dropped 4 bases, with 13 bases sitting between them. Per germline, CDR1 SEHNR and CDR2 FQNEAQ (reference sequence). In DNA form, the CDR3 reads TGTGCCAGCAGCTCCTCGGGTGCGGGAGAGACCCAGTACTTC. Protein sequence: CASSSSGAGETQYF. Drawing the rest from reference TRBV7-9 and TRBJ2-5, the complete variable domain is DTGVSQNPRHKITKRGQNVTFRCDPISEHNRLYWYRQTLGQGPEFLTYFQNEAQLEKSRLLSDRFSAERPKGSFSTLEIQRTEQGDSAMYLCASSSSGAGETQYFGPGTRLLVL.

The chain employs TRBV6-5 and TRBJ1-2, with 9 bases matching TRBD1. CDR1 MNHEY and CDR2 SVGAGI come from the germline V gene. The CDR3 spans 13 residues. Trimming cost V 7 bases and J 8 bases; bases outside gene matches: 8. The CDR3 protein is CASNPGTGRGYTF. As DNA, the CDR3 is TGTGCCAGCAATCCGGGGACAGGGAGGGGCTACACCTTC.

The V and J genes are TRBV28 and TRBJ1-4; 10 bases align to TRBD1. Germline V gene data show CDR1 as MDHEN and CDR2 as SYDVKM. The J segment lost 8 bases and the V segment lost 6 bases, leaving 6 bases of the junction unmatched. There are 14 residues in the CDR3. The CDR3 loop is CASRPGTGEEKLFF. Here the CDR3 DNA reads TGTGCCAGCAGGCCCGGGACAGGGGAGGAAAAACTGTTTTTT. The variable domain in full, completed from reference TRBV28 and TRBJ1-4, reads DVKVTQSSRYLVKRTGEKVFLECVQDMDHENMFWYRQDPGLGLRLIYFSYDVKMKEKGDIPEGYSVSREKKERFSLILESASTNQTSMYLCASRPGTGEEKLFFGSGTQLSVL.

The chain combines TRBV30 with TRBJ2-3; 7 positions agree with TRBD2. The V gene end was trimmed by 2 bases and the J gene end by 2 bases; junction bases not matched to a gene: 10. CDR1 GTSNPN and CDR2 SVGIG come from the germline V gene (reference sequence). The CDR3 loop spans 16 amino acids. Here the CDR3 DNA reads TGTGCCTGGAGTTCACTTTTGCGGGGGTCCACAGATACGCAGTATTTT. Its translation: CAWSSLLRGSTDTQYF.

This clone was counted a few times. CDR3 in DNA: TGTGCCACCAGCAGAGACAATCGGAGGGGCTACACCTTC. Its translation: CATSRDNRRGYTF. The chain combines TRBV15 with TRBJ1-2, with D hard to call. Between the trimmed V and J ends, which lost 0 bases and 8 bases, there was a span of 10 bases. Germline-derived CDR1 and CDR2 are LNHNV and YYDKDF (reference sequence). There are 13 residues in the CDR3.

The CDR3 DNA follows: TGTGCCAGCAGCCGGCGAAACGCCCTAAAAGAGACCCAGTACTTC. This translates into CASSRRNALKETQYF. This chain joins TRBV7-8 and TRBJ2-5; D is undetermined. Trimming cost V 5 bases and J 3 bases, with 16 bases left between them. This CDR3 region has 15 residues. CDR1 is SGHVS and CDR2 is FQNEAQ in the germline V gene.